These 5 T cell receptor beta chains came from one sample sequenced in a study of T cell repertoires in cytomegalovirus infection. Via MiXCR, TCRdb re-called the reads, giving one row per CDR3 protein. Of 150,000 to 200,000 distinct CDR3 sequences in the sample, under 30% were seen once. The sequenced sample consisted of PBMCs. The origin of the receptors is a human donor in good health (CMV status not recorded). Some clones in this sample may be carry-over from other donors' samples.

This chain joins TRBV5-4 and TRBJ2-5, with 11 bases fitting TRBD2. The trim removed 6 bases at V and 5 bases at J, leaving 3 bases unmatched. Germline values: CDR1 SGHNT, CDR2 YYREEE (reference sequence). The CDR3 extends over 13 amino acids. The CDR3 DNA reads TGTGCCAGCAACTTAGCGGGGGGGGAGACCCAGTACTTC. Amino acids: CASNLAGGETQYF. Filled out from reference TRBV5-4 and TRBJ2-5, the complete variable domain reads ETGVTQSPTHLIKTRGQQVTLRCSSQSGHNTVSWYQQALGQGPQFIFQYYREEENGRGNFPPRFSGLQFPNYSSELNVNALELDDSALYLCASNLAGGETQYFGPGTRLLVL.

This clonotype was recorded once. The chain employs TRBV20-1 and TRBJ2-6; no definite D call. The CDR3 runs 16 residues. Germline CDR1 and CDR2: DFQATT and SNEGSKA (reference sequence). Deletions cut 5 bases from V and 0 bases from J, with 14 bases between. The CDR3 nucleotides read TGCAGTGCTCGTCGGTCTGTCGTCTCTGGGGCCAACGTCCTGACTTTC. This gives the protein CSARRSVVSGANVLTF.

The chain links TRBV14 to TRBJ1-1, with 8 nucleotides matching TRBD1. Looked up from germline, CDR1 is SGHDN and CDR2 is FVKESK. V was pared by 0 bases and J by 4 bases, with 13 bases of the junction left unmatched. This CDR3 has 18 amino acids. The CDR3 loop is CASSQDTGQEFWSTEAFF. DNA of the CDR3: TGTGCCAGCAGCCAAGATACGGGACAGGAATTTTGGAGCACTGAAGCTTTCTTT.

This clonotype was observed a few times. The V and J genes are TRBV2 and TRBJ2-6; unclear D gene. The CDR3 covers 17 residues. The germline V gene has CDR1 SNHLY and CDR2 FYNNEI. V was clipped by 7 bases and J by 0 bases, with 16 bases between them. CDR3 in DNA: TGTGCCAGCATCTTCCAGGACGCAAGCTCTGGGGCCAACGTCCTGACTTTC. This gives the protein CASIFQDASSGANVLTF.

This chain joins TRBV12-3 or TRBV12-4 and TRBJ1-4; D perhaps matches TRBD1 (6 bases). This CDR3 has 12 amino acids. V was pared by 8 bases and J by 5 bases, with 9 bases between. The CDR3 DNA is TGTGCCAGCGGACAGCAGAATGAAAAACTGTTTTTT. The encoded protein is CASGQQNEKLFF.